The 27 T cell receptor beta chains reported below all come from one sample, sequenced in a study of human T cells and chemical hapten exposure. Time point defined: pre-sensitization, week 0. Treatment denoted: therapeutic diphenylcyclopropenone sensitization with weekly scalp DPC. TCRdb reprocessed the RACE reads via MiXCR and lists one record per CDR3 protein. The sample carries roughly 250,000 distinct CDR3 sequences, around 9.3% recorded once. The sample in question was whole blood, obtained in connection with sensitization to the hapten diphenylcyclopropenone (DPC). The receptors originated from a woman in her thirties or forties with alopecia areata. Some clones in this sample may be carry-over from other donors' samples.

The chain joins TRBV6-5 to TRBJ2-3, with 7 bases aligning to TRBD2. V gave up 0 bases and J gave up 6 bases; unmatched junction bases: 9. The length of the CDR3 is 16 residues. CDR1 is MNHEY, CDR2 SVGAGI, per germline. The CDR3 spells CASSYSRSGMGDTQYF. In DNA form, the CDR3 reads TGTGCCAGCAGTTACTCGAGGAGCGGGATGGGCGATACGCAGTATTTT.

This clonotype was recorded many times. The chain links TRBV29-1 to TRBJ2-3; possible D gene TRBD2, 6 bases. CDR3 length equals 13 residues. V was clipped by 7 bases and J by 5 bases, with 16 bases between them. CDR1 is SQVTM and CDR2 is ANQGSEA in the germline V gene. The CDR3 protein is CSAGGPGEDTQYF. CDR3 sequence (DNA): TGCAGCGCCGGAGGGCCTGGGGAAGATACGCAGTATTTT.

This rearrangement joins TRBV28 to TRBJ2-1, with TRBD2 identical over 7 bases. The CDR3 has 14 residues. The V and J ends lost 5 bases and 6 bases, in that order; junction bases with no gene match: 7. Germline-derived CDR1 and CDR2 are MDHEN and SYDVKM. The CDR3 sequence is CASSRGLSLNEQFF. As DNA, the CDR3 is TGTGCCAGCAGTAGGGGACTATCCCTCAATGAGCAGTTCTTC. The whole variable domain, filled in from reference TRBV28 and TRBJ2-1, reads DVKVTQSSRYLVKRTGEKVFLECVQDMDHENMFWYRQDPGLGLRLIYFSYDVKMKEKGDIPEGYSVSREKKERFSLILESASTNQTSMYLCASSRGLSLNEQFFGPGTRLTVL.

The chain has TRBV6-5 and TRBJ2-1; TRBD1 matches at 8 bases. The germline CDR1 and CDR2 sequences are MNHEY and SVGAGI. CDR3 length equals 14 residues. The V segment lost 4 bases and the J segment 4 bases; nucleotides outside the gene matches: 3. The CDR3 protein is CASSSWTGYNEQFF. The CDR3 DNA reads TGTGCCAGCAGTTCTTGGACAGGGTACAATGAGCAGTTCTTC.

This clonotype was observed a handful of times. The chain joins TRBV15 to TRBJ2-3; D gene unclear. V was trimmed by 5 bases and J by 2 bases, leaving 5 bases between them. Germline V gives CDR1 LNHNV, CDR2 YYDKDF (reference sequence). CDR3 size: 12 residues. CDR3 in DNA: TGTGCCACCAGCTTAGCCACAGATACGCAGTATTTT. Translated, it gives CATSLATDTQYF.

This chain uses TRBV12-3 or TRBV12-4 with TRBJ2-2; perhaps TRBD2 as D (5 bases). V was shortened by 4 bases and J by 0 bases, with 6 bases between the two germline ends. CDR3 size: 14 residues. In DNA form, the CDR3 reads TGTGCCAGCAGTTACGGGACGAACACCGGGGAGCTGTTTTTT. Its protein product is CASSYGTNTGELFF.

This clonotype was counted between two and nine times. This sequence joins TRBV6-6 and TRBJ2-3; 9 nucleotides agree with TRBD2. The CDR3 runs 16 residues. After removal of 8 bases from V and 0 bases from J, the junction contained 9 bases not matched to a gene. The germline gives CDR1 MNHNY, CDR2 SVGAGI (reference sequence). CDR3 amino acids: CASGSGRYTSTDTQYF. DNA for the CDR3: TGTGCCAGCGGTAGCGGGAGATACACTAGCACAGATACGCAGTATTTT.

This clonotype occurred a few times. The rearrangement uses TRBV7-6 and TRBJ2-1; D might be TRBD2 (5 bases). Germline loops: CDR1 SGHVS, CDR2 FNYEAQ. Trimming removed 2 bases from V and 2 bases from J, with 10 bases in between. The CDR3 contains 15 residues. In DNA form, the CDR3 reads TGTGCCAGCAGCTTAAGGCGGGCAACCTACAATGAGCAGTTCTTC. It specifies CASSLRRATYNEQFF.

V gene TRBV5-1 combines with J gene TRBJ1-2; TRBD1 matches at 7 bases. The CDR3 loop spans 16 amino acids. From germline, CDR1 is SGHRS and CDR2 YFSETQ. Trimming removed 0 bases from V and 4 bases from J; junction bases left unmatched: 9. The DNA for the CDR3 is TGCGCCAGCAGCTTGGTGGAAGGGGGCGAACTCTATGGCTACACCTTC. This translates into CASSLVEGGELYGYTF.

This clonotype was observed a handful of times. V and J are TRBV14 and TRBJ1-4; 7 bases are a match to TRBD1. Germline V gives CDR1 SGHDN, CDR2 FVKESK. The V and J ends lost 1 base and 5 bases, in that order; junction bases with no gene match: 4. This CDR3 spans 15 amino acids. DNA for the CDR3: TGTGCCAGCAGCCAAGGGGGGACAGTGAATGAAAAACTGTTTTTT. Residues: CASSQGGTVNEKLFF.

The rearrangement links TRBV29-1 to TRBJ2-2; TRBD2 aligns across 8 bases. This CDR3 is built from 13 residues. CDR1 is SQVTM and CDR2 is ANQGSEA in the germline V gene. Unmatched junction bases numbered 1, after V lost 1 base and J lost 6 bases. CDR3 amino acids: CSVEGLAPGELFF. The DNA for the CDR3 is TGCAGCGTTGAAGGACTAGCGCCCGGGGAGCTGTTTTTT.

There are a few counts of this clonotype. The chain links TRBV28 to TRBJ1-5; no clear D. V lost 9 bases and J 0 bases, leaving 18 bases between the germline ends. CDR1 and CDR2 from the germline V gene are MDHEN and SYDVKM. The length of the CDR3 is 16 residues. In nucleotides, the CDR3 is TGTGCCAGTCAAGTCAGTGGCCCGGGTAGCAATCAGCCCCAGCATTTT. It codes for CASQVSGPGSNQPQHF.

This clonotype was picked up a small number of times. V gene TRBV12-3 or TRBV12-4 combines with J gene TRBJ1-6; a weak D match, TRBD1 (6 bases). The length of the CDR3 is 14 residues. Deletions cut 6 bases from V and 6 bases from J, with 12 bases between. For the CDR3, the DNA is TGTGCCAGCAGCGTACAGGGATCTAATTCACCCCTCCACTTT. Protein sequence: CASSVQGSNSPLHF.

This clonotype was picked up a small number of times. This chain connects TRBV24-1 to TRBJ2-1; 14 nucleotides line up with TRBD2. After removal of 3 bases from V and 3 bases from J, the junction contained 3 bases not matched to a gene. CDR1 and CDR2 (germline): KGHDR, SFDVKD. The CDR3 consists of 17 residues. Here the CDR3 reads CATSDTGLAGGYNEQFF. The CDR3 nucleotides are TGTGCCACCAGTGATACTGGACTAGCGGGAGGCTACAATGAGCAGTTCTTC.

Only a few counts were recorded for this clonotype. The chain is built from TRBV4-3 and TRBJ2-3; 8 positions agree with TRBD2. Germline V gene lookup returns CDR1 LGHNA and CDR2 YSLEER. With V trimmed by 3 bases and J by 1 base, 9 bases remained unmatched. The CDR3 extends over 17 amino acids. The CDR3, as DNA: TGCGCCAGCAGCCAGGGTGTAGCGGGATCGGGCACAGATACGCAGTATTTT. Amino acid sequence: CASSQGVAGSGTDTQYF.

V gene TRBV3-1 combines with J gene TRBJ2-7; D may be TRBD1 (6 bases). The CDR3 extends over 13 amino acids. Per the germline V gene, CDR1 is LGHDT and CDR2 is YNNKEL (reference sequence). V was cut by 4 bases and J by 6 bases, with 13 bases left in between. CDR3 protein: CASSPGVLPEQYF. CDR3 coding DNA: TGTGCCAGCAGCCCAGGGGTTCTTCCCGAGCAGTACTTC.

V gene TRBV5-1 combines with J gene TRBJ2-5, with D possibly being TRBD2 (6 bases). The CDR3 runs 13 residues. Trimming left V 2 bases short and J 5 bases short, with 10 bases between. Germline V gene lookup returns CDR1 SGHRS and CDR2 YFSETQ. The CDR3 region has the DNA TGCGCCAGCAGCTTCAGGGAGGCGGAGACCCAGTACTTC. Amino acids: CASSFREAETQYF.

The V call is TRBV28, the J call TRBJ2-7; 7 bases agree with TRBD1. Germline CDR1 is MDHEN and CDR2 is SYDVKM. This CDR3 has 14 residues. Trimming took 5 bases from V and 0 from J; bases not matched to a gene: 4. The DNA of the CDR3 is TGTGCCAGCAGTCTACAGGGGCGCTCCTACGAGCAGTACTTC. This codes for CASSLQGRSYEQYF.

This clonotype occurred many times. The genes are TRBV20-1 and TRBJ2-3; no reliable D call. CDR1 and CDR2 (germline): DFQATT, SNEGSKA (reference sequence). There are 15 residues in the CDR3. V lost 0 bases and J 4 bases, leaving 14 bases between the germline ends. The CDR3 loop is CSARDLGQYADTQYF. CDR3 nucleotides: TGCAGTGCTAGAGATCTTGGTCAGTATGCAGATACGCAGTATTTT.

V gene TRBV11-2 combines with J gene TRBJ2-5, with 7 positions matching TRBD1. V gave up 5 bases and J gave up 5 bases; unmatched junction bases: 5. CDR3 length: 13 residues. CDR1 SGHAT and CDR2 FQNNGV come from the germline V gene. Here the CDR3 reads CASSPGQRETQYF. The CDR3, as DNA: TGTGCCAGCAGCCCGGGACAGCGGGAGACCCAGTACTTC.

This clonotype was observed at least ten times. The V call is TRBV12-3 or TRBV12-4, the J call TRBJ2-7; 8 bases fit TRBD1. J lost 7 bases, V lost 3 bases, and 5 bases had no gene match. CDR3 length: 13 residues. The CDR3 DNA reads TGTGCCAGCAGTTTCCAGGGGGCACGTGAGCAGTACTTC. Translating gives CASSFQGAREQYF.

The V gene is TRBV7-9, the J gene TRBJ2-5; D might be TRBD2 (5 bases). V lost 5 bases and J 5 bases, leaving 18 bases between the germline ends. The CDR3 loop spans 15 amino acids. Germline loops: CDR1 SEHNR, CDR2 FQNEAQ (reference sequence). The CDR3 reads CASSLTKGSRETQYF. The CDR3, as DNA: TGTGCCAGCAGCCTGACTAAGGGATCCAGGGAGACCCAGTACTTC.

The rearrangement uses TRBV20-1 and TRBJ1-3; perhaps TRBD1 as D (5 bases). This CDR3 region has 16 residues. CDR1 and CDR2 from the germline V gene are DFQATT and SNEGSKA (reference sequence). V lost 0 bases, J lost 4 bases, and 16 bases lay in between. In DNA form, the CDR3 reads TGCAGTGCTAGAGATCGAGACCAGGGACCGGGAAACACCATATATTTT. Translation: CSARDRDQGPGNTIYF.

This clonotype has just a few counts. The chain has TRBV7-9 and TRBJ1-1; D gene unclear. The V end was cut by 8 bases, the J end by 0 bases, with 10 bases between. Germline lookup yields CDR1 SEHNR and CDR2 FQNEAQ (reference sequence). This CDR3 contains 13 residues. CDR3 protein: CASSGRLNTEAFF. The CDR3, as DNA: TGTGCCAGCTCCGGACGGTTGAACACTGAAGCTTTCTTT.

This sequence joins TRBV6-2 or TRBV6-3 and TRBJ2-1; D may be TRBD1 or TRBD2 (5 bases each). The CDR3 contains 15 residues. Germline V gene sequence: CDR1 MNHEY, CDR2 SVGEGT. V was clipped by 7 bases and J by 5 bases, with 18 bases between them. The chain's CDR3 is CASTGLRTSHNEQFF. The CDR3 coding sequence is TGTGCCAGCACAGGACTCCGGACAAGCCACAATGAGCAGTTCTTC.

Of note for this clonotype: This may arise from a read error, as a much more abundant clone is one base away. The V call is TRBV11-1, the J call TRBJ1-1; D remains unclear. This CDR3 is 13 amino acids long. Deletions cut 0 bases from V and 4 bases from J, with 6 bases between. In germline, CDR1 is SGHAT, CDR2 FQDESV (reference sequence). CDR3 DNA: TGTGCCAGCAGCTTAGCGGAGAGCACTGAAGCTTTCTTT. This translates into CASSLAESTEAFF.

The chain carries TRBV29-1 and TRBJ2-5, with 7 nucleotides matching TRBD2. The junction had 3 bases not matched to a gene; V was cut back by 4 bases and J by 4 bases. In germline, CDR1 is SQVTM, CDR2 ANQGSEA. The CDR3 runs to 12 residues. Here the CDR3 DNA reads TGCAGCGTTGTATCTAGCGGAGAGACCCAGTACTTC. Amino acids: CSVVSSGETQYF.